This TCR beta chain was found in a study of OX40 agonist ivuxolimab in advanced cancers. As for the study in general: The treatment was a fully human IgG2 OX40 agonist, ivuxolimab. Head and neck, renal cell, melanoma or hepatocellular carcinoma were the cancers that dose-escalation patients had. The group had a mean age of roughly 56 years, ranged from roughly 20 to 79, and was approximately 81% male.

TCRdb keeps only in-frame clones here, not all; method: immunoSEQ multiplex PCR. This sample yields about 87,000 clones, of which over 65% are seen a single time; approximately 0.78% belongs to the top ten. Unmatched junction bases numbered 9, after V lost 4 bases and J lost 6 bases. CDR3 size: 14 residues. Germline V CDR1 and CDR2: SQVTM, ANQGSEA. The chain couples TRBV29-1 to TRBJ1-1; 9 positions match TRBD1. This receptor was taken from an adult with an advanced solid tumor such as melanoma, head and neck, liver or kidney cancer. The sequencing used CD4+ or CD8+ T cells sorted from blood, collected in a trial of the OX40 agonist ivuxolimab. CDR3 protein: CSVGRQGGEAEAFF. The CDR3, as DNA: TGCAGCGTTGGCCGACAGGGGGGGGAGGCTGAAGCTTTCTTT.